Listed here are 30 T cell receptor beta chains from one sample, sequenced in a study of T cells in Graves' hyperthyroidism and ophthalmopathy. Amplification of TCR beta CDR3 regions used RNA as the template. HTBI primers drove first-round RT-PCR of the TCR CDR3. One entry per CDR3 protein, called by TCRdb with MiXCR from the multiplex PCR reads. The sample yields about 600,000 distinct CDR3 sequences, 13% to 15% seen once. The material sequenced was blood. The receptors stem from a woman between 18 and 29 years old with Graves' ophthalmopathy.

At least ten counts were recorded for this clonotype. V gene TRBV28 combines with J gene TRBJ1-4, with TRBD1 matching 10 bases. Germline-derived CDR1 and CDR2 are MDHEN and SYDVKM. The CDR3 spans 16 residues. After removal of 5 bases from V and 3 bases from J, the junction contained 6 bases not matched to a gene. The CDR3 DNA is TGTGCCAGCAGTACTCACGGACAGGGGGCTAATGAAAAACTGTTTTTT. Its translation is CASSTHGQGANEKLFF.

This clonotype was counted at least ten times. The rearrangement links TRBV7-2 to TRBJ1-1; D unresolved. This CDR3 is 13 amino acids long. The germline V and J ends were trimmed by 1 base and 4 bases, with 7 bases remaining between them. Germline V gene data show CDR1 as SGHTA and CDR2 as FQGNSA. CDR3 residues: CASSLGVSTEAFF. Written as DNA, the CDR3 is TGTGCCAGCAGCTTAGGAGTTAGCACTGAAGCTTTCTTT.

A single count supports this clonotype. The V and J genes are TRBV6-5 and TRBJ2-3; 12 nucleotides match TRBD2. CDR3 length: 17 residues. With 0 bases clipped from V and 2 bases from J, the junction kept 3 bases outside the gene matches. CDR1 and CDR2 from the germline V gene are MNHEY and SVGAGI. The CDR3 coding sequence is TGTGCCAGCAGTTACTCGAGACTAGCGGGAGCCACAGATACGCAGTATTTT. Its protein product is CASSYSRLAGATDTQYF.

This clonotype was picked up a small number of times. This clone may be a read error of a much larger clone one base away. The rearrangement joins TRBV28 to TRBJ2-1; 7 bases align to TRBD2. Germline CDR1 reads MDHEN; CDR2 reads SYDVKM. CDR3 length: 16 residues. In DNA, the CDR3 is TGTGCCAGCAGTGAGTATGCTAGCGGCTCCTACAATGAGCAGTCCTTC. Amino acid sequence: CASSEYASGSYNEQSF.

The chain is built from TRBV4-3 and TRBJ2-6; D could derive from TRBD1 or TRBD2 (5 bases each). Looked up from germline, CDR1 is LGHNA and CDR2 is YSLEER. V was trimmed by 4 bases and J by 0 bases, leaving 7 bases between them. The length of the CDR3 is 15 residues. DNA of the CDR3: TGCGCCAGCAGCCCAGGGACCTCTGGGGCCAACGTCCTGACTTTC. It yields the protein CASSPGTSGANVLTF.

This clonotype showed up just a few times. This chain links TRBV5-1 with TRBJ1-1; D might be TRBD1 (6 bases). Trimming removed 4 bases from V and 4 bases from J, with 14 bases in between. This CDR3 has 14 amino acids. CDR1 SGHRS and CDR2 YFSETQ come from the germline V gene. The CDR3 reads CASSPGMGATEAFF. CDR3 bases: TGCGCCAGCAGCCCGGGGATGGGGGCCACTGAAGCTTTCTTT.

CDR3 bases: TGTGCCTGGAGTGTTTTAGGACAGGGGTTTTACAATGAGCAGTTCTTC. Amino acid sequence: CAWSVLGQGFYNEQFF. The chain joins TRBV30 to TRBJ2-1; 9 bases fit TRBD1. V shed 0 bases and J 4 bases; nucleotides not matched to a gene: 7. CDR3 size: 16 residues. Germline CDR1 and CDR2: GTSNPN and SVGIG (reference sequence).

This clonotype occurred many times. The chain uses TRBV12-3 or TRBV12-4 and TRBJ2-7; 8 bases match TRBD2. V dropped 4 bases and J dropped 5; count of bases not matched to a gene: 10. The CDR3 totals 15 residues. The CDR3 DNA follows: TGTGCCAGCAGTTCACGGGAGGGCCATAGCCACGAGCAGTACTTC. As protein: CASSSREGHSHEQYF.

This clonotype was recorded many times. V gene TRBV6-1 combines with J gene TRBJ2-7, with 8 bases aligning to TRBD2. Germline V lookup: CDR1 MNHNS, CDR2 SASEGT. The J segment lost 3 bases and the V segment lost 6 bases, leaving 7 bases of the junction unmatched. This CDR3 has 14 residues. DNA of the CDR3: TGTGCCAGCAGCCGGGGGGGTAGCCTCTACGAGCAGTACTTC. Amino acid sequence: CASSRGGSLYEQYF.

The rearrangement links TRBV24-1 to TRBJ2-2; D ambiguous. The length of the CDR3 is 15 residues. Germline V gene data show CDR1 as KGHDR and CDR2 as SFDVKD. Trimming left V 2 bases short and J 5 bases short, with 11 bases between. The CDR3 coding sequence is TGTGCCACCAGTGATTCCCCAGATACGACCGGGGAGCTGTTTTTT. It encodes CATSDSPDTTGELFF.

The table lists this clonotype with many counts. The chain employs TRBV27 and TRBJ1-1, with D perhaps matching TRBD1 (6 bases). The CDR3 is 17 residues long. V was clipped by 2 bases and J by 0 bases, with 16 bases between them. Germline values: CDR1 MNHEY, CDR2 SMNVEV (reference sequence). The CDR3 region has the DNA TGTGCCAGCAGTTTAAGGGGTAGGGGGGCTATGAACACTGAAGCTTTCTTT. Protein sequence: CASSLRGRGAMNTEAFF.

This rearrangement joins TRBV28 to TRBJ1-2; D remains unclear. Trimming pared 3 bases from V and 0 bases from J, leaving 17 bases between. The CDR3 spans 17 residues. Germline CDR1 and CDR2: MDHEN and SYDVKM. CDR3 DNA sequence: TGTGCCAGCAGTTTTTGGCAGGCCACTAGAGCTAACTATGGCTACACCTTC. This translates into CASSFWQATRANYGYTF.

This clonotype was seen many times. The V call is TRBV29-1, the J call TRBJ1-1; D might be TRBD1 (5 bases). The germline gives CDR1 SQVTM, CDR2 ANQGSEA. V lost 4 bases to trimming and J lost 3 bases, with 15 bases between them. The CDR3 extends over 14 amino acids. The CDR3 spells CSVASLEGDTEAFF. The CDR3 DNA reads TGCAGCGTTGCCTCGTTGGAAGGGGACACTGAAGCTTTCTTT.

In its sample, this clonotype was seen a few times. V is TRBV20-1 and J is TRBJ2-7, with TRBD1 identical over 7 bases. Germline loops: CDR1 DFQATT, CDR2 SNEGSKA (reference sequence). V lost 6 bases to trimming and J lost 3 bases; unmatched junction nucleotides: 11. The CDR3 has 14 residues. The CDR3 coding sequence is TGCAGTGCCCTCTCGAGGACAGGTCACTACGAGCAGTACTTC. Its protein is CSALSRTGHYEQYF.

The sample holds a few counts of this clonotype. V is TRBV12-3 or TRBV12-4 and J is TRBJ1-2; no definite D call. The V gene lost 3 bases and the J gene lost 2 bases, with 13 bases spanning the gap. The CDR3 is made up of 15 amino acids. The CDR3 DNA reads TGTGCCAGCAGTTTCCAGGACCATGGGAACTATGGCTACACCTTC. This sequence encodes CASSFQDHGNYGYTF.

The sample holds many counts of this clonotype. The chain is built from TRBV7-3 and TRBJ1-1, with D possibly being TRBD1 (5 bases). The germline CDR1 and CDR2 sequences are SGHTA and FQGTGA. Trimming shortened V by 0 bases and J by 7 bases, and 24 bases separated the two germline ends. CDR3 length: 18 residues. For the CDR3, the DNA is TGTGCCAGCAGCTTAACGGCCTTAAAGGGACTCCAGAGAGGTGAAGCTTTCTTT. Translated: CASSLTALKGLQRGEAFF.

This clonotype has ten or more counts. The CDR3 DNA follows: TGTGCCAGCAGCCCTTCCGGGACAGGAGAGGCAACTAATGAAAAACTGTTTTTT. Translation: CASSPSGTGEATNEKLFF. The chain employs TRBV3-1 and TRBJ1-4; TRBD1 matches 8 bases. V lost 4 bases to trimming and J lost 0 bases; unmatched junction nucleotides: 10. The germline V gene has CDR1 LGHDT and CDR2 YNNKEL (reference sequence). CDR3 length equals 18 residues.

The chain couples TRBV5-5 to TRBJ2-4; TRBD1 or TRBD2 may be the D gene (6 bases each). Germline V gene data show CDR1 as SGHKS and CDR2 as YYEKEE (reference sequence). CDR3 size: 14 residues. V lost 4 bases to trimming and J lost 8 bases, with 16 bases between them. The CDR3 sequence is CASSRVPGEDIQYF. Here the CDR3 DNA reads TGTGCCAGCAGCCGCGTCCCAGGGGAGGACATTCAGTACTTC.

In its sample, this clonotype was seen many times. V is TRBV7-2 and J is TRBJ1-2; D is perhaps TRBD1 (6 bases). Germline loops: CDR1 SGHTA, CDR2 FQGNSA. The CDR3 sequence is 14 residues long. Trimming took 4 bases from V and 5 from J, leaving 14 bases between them. CDR3 amino acids: CASSSEWTAYGYTF. CDR3 nucleotides: TGTGCCAGCAGCTCTGAATGGACAGCGTATGGCTACACCTTC. The whole variable domain, remainder taken from reference TRBV7-2 and TRBJ1-2, is GAGVSQSPSNKVTEKGKDVELRCDPISGHTALYWYRQSLGQGLEFLIYFQGNSAPDKSGLPSDRFSAERTGGSVSTLTIQRTQQEDSAVYLCASSSEWTAYGYTFGSGTRLTVV.

The table lists this clonotype with a few counts. The chain employs TRBV27 and TRBJ2-1; D is uncertain. Germline V gene sequence: CDR1 MNHEY, CDR2 SMNVEV (reference sequence). The CDR3 consists of 16 residues. V was cut by 6 bases and J by 0 bases, with 15 bases left in between. CDR3 nucleotide sequence: TGTGCCAGCAGGGTATACAGTGTTAGCTCCTACAATGAGCAGTTCTTC. It codes for CASRVYSVSSYNEQFF.

This clonotype appeared many times. The chain joins TRBV2 to TRBJ2-3; 9 nucleotides match TRBD1. Per the germline V gene, CDR1 is SNHLY and CDR2 is FYNNEI. The CDR3 is 15 residues long. Germline trimming cut 6 bases from V and 4 bases from J; bases unmatched to any gene: 8. In DNA form, the CDR3 reads TGTGCCAGCAGACGACAGGGGGGTTTAGCAGATACGCAGTATTTT. Its protein is CASRRQGGLADTQYF.

This clonotype came up many times. This rearrangement joins TRBV13 to TRBJ2-7; D is perhaps TRBD2 (6 bases). Germline CDR1 and CDR2: PRHDT and FYEKMQ (reference sequence). The CDR3 has 12 amino acids. V dropped 3 bases and J dropped 6 bases, with 9 bases sitting between them. DNA for the CDR3: TGTGCCAGCAGCTTGGCTAGCGCCGAGCAGTACTTC. Its protein is CASSLASAEQYF. Variable domain in full (rest from reference TRBV13 and TRBJ2-7): AAGVIQSPRHLIKEKRETATLKCYPIPRHDTVYWYQQGPGQDPQFLISFYEKMQSDKGSIPDRFSAQQFSDYHSELNMSSLELGDSALYFCASSLASAEQYFGPGTRLTVT.

The table lists this clonotype with many counts. The chain links TRBV27 to TRBJ2-2; D possibly matches TRBD1 or TRBD2 (5 bases each). Germline CDR1 reads MNHEY; CDR2 reads SMNVEV (reference sequence). Trimming removed 2 bases from V and 1 base from J, with 14 bases in between. This CDR3 comprises 17 residues. The CDR3 sequence: CASSLEVGGENTGELFF. The CDR3 bases are TGTGCCAGCAGTTTAGAGGTTGGGGGAGAGAACACCGGGGAGCTGTTTTTT.

V is TRBV18 and J is TRBJ2-7; D gene unclear. V lost 3 bases and J 6 bases, leaving 18 bases between the germline ends. The CDR3 contains 15 residues. Germline CDR1 KGHSH, CDR2 LQKENI. The CDR3 DNA sequence: TGTGCCAGCTCACCCCGGGTCCCCTTCCCCCTCGAGCAGTACTTC. This gives the protein CASSPRVPFPLEQYF. Full variable domain (rest looked up from reference TRBV18 and TRBJ2-7): NAGVMQNPRHLVRRRGQEARLRCSPMKGHSHVYWYRQLPEEGLKFMVYLQKENIIDESGMPKERFSAEFPKEGPSILRIQQVVRGDSAAYFCASSPRVPFPLEQYFGPGTRLTVT.

The rearrangement uses TRBV7-9 and TRBJ2-2, with 11 bases that match TRBD2. There are 18 residues in the CDR3. Looked up from germline, CDR1 is SEHNR and CDR2 is FQNEAQ (reference sequence). The junction had 10 bases not matched to a gene; V was cut back by 0 bases and J by 7 bases. The DNA for the CDR3 is TGTGCCAGCAGCTTAGCACATCGACTAGCGGGAAACCACGGGGAGCTGTTTTTT. Its protein is CASSLAHRLAGNHGELFF.

This clonotype appeared many times. The chain is built from TRBV5-6 and TRBJ1-1, with 7 nucleotides matching TRBD1. Trimming at V came to 0 bases and at J to 4 bases, leaving 6 bases not matched to a gene. Looked up from germline, CDR1 is SGHDT and CDR2 is YYEEEE. The CDR3 has 15 amino acids. The CDR3 loop is CASSLGNRGSTEAFF. CDR3 DNA: TGTGCCAGCAGCTTGGGGAACAGGGGTAGCACTGAAGCTTTCTTT.

This clonotype was picked up many times. This chain connects TRBV20-1 to TRBJ2-2; D uncertain. This CDR3 has 13 amino acids. Between the trimmed V and J ends, which lost 1 base and 1 base, there was a span of 4 bases. The germline V gene encodes CDR1 DFQATT and CDR2 SNEGSKA (reference sequence). CDR3: CSARVKNTGELFF. The CDR3 DNA is TGCAGTGCTAGAGTTAAGAACACCGGGGAGCTGTTTTTT.

The chain is built from TRBV20-1 and TRBJ2-5, with D possibly matching TRBD2 (5 bases). CDR1 and CDR2 (germline): DFQATT, SNEGSKA (reference sequence). Trimming removed 1 base from V and 5 bases from J, with 17 bases in between. This CDR3 spans 15 amino acids. The CDR3 coding sequence is TGCAGTGCTAGAGGGCTGCCCAATTCGGGGGAGACCCAGTACTTC. Translating it yields CSARGLPNSGETQYF.

Turning to this clonotype: Since a much larger clone is just one base distant, this may be a read error. This chain joins TRBV9 and TRBJ1-1, with TRBD1 matching 8 bases. The length of the CDR3 is 15 residues. Germline CDR1 and CDR2: SGDLS and YYNGEE. CDR3 bases: TGTGCCCGCAGCCCAATAGGGACAGGGAACACTGAAGCTTTCTTT. Encoded protein: CARSPIGTGNTEAFF. Full variable domain (remainder filled in from reference TRBV9 and TRBJ1-1): DSGVTQTPKHLITATGQRVTLRCSPRSGDLSVYWYQQSLDQGLQFLIQYYNGEERAKGNILERFSAQQFPDLHSELNLSSLELGDSALYFCARSPIGTGNTEAFFGQGTRLTVV.

This clonotype has ten or more counts. The CDR3 bases are TGTGCCAGCAGCTTAGGATCCGGGTTCAACTACGAGCAGTACTTC. This sequence encodes CASSLGSGFNYEQYF. The genes are TRBV7-2 and TRBJ2-7; no clear D gene. V was clipped by 1 base and J by 3 bases, with 13 bases between them. CDR3 length equals 15 residues. CDR1 and CDR2 (germline): SGHTA, FQGNSA. Based on the CDR3 plus reference TRBV7-2 and TRBJ2-7, the full variable domain is GAGVSQSPSNKVTEKGKDVELRCDPISGHTALYWYRQSLGQGLEFLIYFQGNSAPDKSGLPSDRFSAERTGGSVSTLTIQRTQQEDSAVYLCASSLGSGFNYEQYFGPGTRLTVT.